This T cell receptor beta chain emerged from a study of blood T cell repertoires in COVID-19 (TCRdb year 2020). Regarding the study in general: Samples covering the acute and convalescent phases of COVID-19 were provided by collaborators in the United States, Italy and Spain. The material from the prospective study consisted of cDNA or gDNA derived from T cells, B-cell-depleted T cells, or PBMCs. Subjects who had been exposed to COVID-19, were actively infected with it, or had recovered from it provided the deeply sampled blood TCRbeta repertoires that made up the dataset. The repertoires were released in a freely available public database meant as a resource for research on the immune response to SARS-CoV-2. The samples were drawn from the first 160 participants of the ongoing ImmuneRACE study and from over a thousand subjects provided by 6 global collaborators. A de-identified subject ID, COVID-19 status, age in years and sex were almost always included in the sample metadata. Where HLA class I and class II types were available, the types were taken from metadata supplied by the sample provider, not from assay-based typing. Paper-wide results and their limitations: The quantity of clinical and demographic metadata differed by source and by participant and was supplied without curation.

The immunoSEQ Assay, a bias-controlled multiplex PCR, was used to amplify TCRbeta CDR3 regions from genomic DNA. On the authors' methods: The number of nucleated cells in each sample was estimated by amplification of reference gene primers within the assay. Sequence reads were collapsed and filtered to measure the absolute abundance of every unique TCRbeta CDR3 rearrangement. For each sample, productive Simpson clonality was calculated as the square root of Simpson's diversity index over productive rearrangements. TCRdb took this table from immuneACCESS and kept in-frame rearrangements with V and J called. Such tables lack part of the clones; where checked against another copy, unresolved V genes explain under half of the gap, and the rest is unexplained. Clone size and V and J calls were adopted from that table, with D and trimming inferred from the DNA. The sample profile shows about 170,000 clones; approximately 80% of them were found once. The ten largest clones take up about 24% of the sample.

Collaborating institutions collected whole blood in K2EDTA tubes following their own protocols. For TCRbeta analysis, collaborators shipped samples as frozen whole blood, isolated PBMCs, or DNA extracted from either of those sample types. Between the V and J ends, shortened by 5 bases and 1 base respectively, the junction contains 7 bases. Based on the germline V gene (reference sequence), the CDR1 and CDR2 sequences are SEHNR and FQNEAQ. Measured from the cysteine to the phenylalanine, the CDR3 is 13 residues long. Just CDR3 DNA is preserved here, 39 bases in frame from base 1. Concerning this clone: Its antigen target is currently unknown. Base quality data are lacking; no much larger clone is found one base away.

The receptor was isolated from a woman older than 75 with acute or convalescent COVID-19. The rearranged segments are TRBV7-9 and TRBJ2-3; the D region possibly corresponds to TRBD2 (5 bases align). Sequenced material: peripheral blood. The nucleotides are TGTGCCAGCAGCCGGACTGGCACAGATACGCAGTATTTT. Translated, it reads CASSRTGTDTQYF.